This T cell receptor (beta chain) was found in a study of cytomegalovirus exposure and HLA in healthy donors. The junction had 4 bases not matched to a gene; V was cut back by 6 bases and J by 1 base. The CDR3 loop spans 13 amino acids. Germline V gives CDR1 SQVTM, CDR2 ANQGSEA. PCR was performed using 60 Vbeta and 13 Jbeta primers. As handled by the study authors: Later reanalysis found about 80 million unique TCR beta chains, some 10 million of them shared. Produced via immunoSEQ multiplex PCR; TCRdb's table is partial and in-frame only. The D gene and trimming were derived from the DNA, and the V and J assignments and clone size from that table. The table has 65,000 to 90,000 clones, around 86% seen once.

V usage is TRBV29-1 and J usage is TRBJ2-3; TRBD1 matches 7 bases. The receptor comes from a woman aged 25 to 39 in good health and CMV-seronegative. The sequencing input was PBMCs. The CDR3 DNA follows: TGCAGCGTAAATCAGGGGGGCACAGATACGCAGTATTTT. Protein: CSVNQGGTDTQYF.